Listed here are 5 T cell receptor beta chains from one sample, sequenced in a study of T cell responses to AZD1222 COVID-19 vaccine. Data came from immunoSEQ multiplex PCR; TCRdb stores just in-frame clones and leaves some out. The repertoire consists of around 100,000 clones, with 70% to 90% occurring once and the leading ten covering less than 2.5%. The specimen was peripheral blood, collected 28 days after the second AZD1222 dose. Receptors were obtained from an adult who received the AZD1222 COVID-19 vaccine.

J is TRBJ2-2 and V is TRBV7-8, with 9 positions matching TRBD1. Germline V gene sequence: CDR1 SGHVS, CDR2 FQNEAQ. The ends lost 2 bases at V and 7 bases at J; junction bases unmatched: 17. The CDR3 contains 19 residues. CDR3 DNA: TGTGCCAGCAGCTTAAGGCTCCCCAGTCCCGGGACAGGGATCGGGGAGCTGTTTTTT. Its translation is CASSLRLPSPGTGIGELFF. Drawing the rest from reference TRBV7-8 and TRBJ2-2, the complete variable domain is GAGVSQSPRYKVAKRGQDVALRCDPISGHVSLFWYQQALGQGPEFLTYFQNEAQLDKSGLPSDRFFAERPEGSVSTLKIQRTQQEDSAVYLCASSLRLPSPGTGIGELFFGEGSRLTVL.

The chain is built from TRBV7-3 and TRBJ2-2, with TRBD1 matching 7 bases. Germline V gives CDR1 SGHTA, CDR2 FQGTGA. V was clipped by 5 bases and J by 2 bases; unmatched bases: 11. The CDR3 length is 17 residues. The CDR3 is CASSARTGQPNTGELFF. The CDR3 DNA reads TGTGCCAGCAGCGCAAGGACAGGACAGCCTAACACCGGGGAGCTGTTTTTT.

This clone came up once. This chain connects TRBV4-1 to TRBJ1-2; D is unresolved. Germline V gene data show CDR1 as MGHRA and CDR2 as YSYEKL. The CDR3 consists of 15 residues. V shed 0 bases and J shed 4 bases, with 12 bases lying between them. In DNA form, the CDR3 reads TGCGCCAGCAGCCAAGATCTAGGGCAGCGCTATGGCTACACCTTC. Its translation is CASSQDLGQRYGYTF.

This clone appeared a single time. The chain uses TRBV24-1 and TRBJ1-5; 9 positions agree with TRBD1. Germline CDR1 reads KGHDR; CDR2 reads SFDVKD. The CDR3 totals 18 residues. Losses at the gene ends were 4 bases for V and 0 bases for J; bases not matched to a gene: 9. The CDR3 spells CATSEGTGNGDSNQPQHF. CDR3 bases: TGTGCCACCAGTGAAGGGACAGGGAATGGGGATAGCAATCAGCCCCAGCATTTT.

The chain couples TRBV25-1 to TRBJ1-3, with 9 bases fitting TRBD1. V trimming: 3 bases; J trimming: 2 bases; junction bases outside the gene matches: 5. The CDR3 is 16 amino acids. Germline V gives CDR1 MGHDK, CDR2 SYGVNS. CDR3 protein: CASSDAGQGPGNTIYF. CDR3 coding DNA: TGTGCCAGCAGTGACGCGGGACAGGGACCTGGAAACACCATATATTTT.